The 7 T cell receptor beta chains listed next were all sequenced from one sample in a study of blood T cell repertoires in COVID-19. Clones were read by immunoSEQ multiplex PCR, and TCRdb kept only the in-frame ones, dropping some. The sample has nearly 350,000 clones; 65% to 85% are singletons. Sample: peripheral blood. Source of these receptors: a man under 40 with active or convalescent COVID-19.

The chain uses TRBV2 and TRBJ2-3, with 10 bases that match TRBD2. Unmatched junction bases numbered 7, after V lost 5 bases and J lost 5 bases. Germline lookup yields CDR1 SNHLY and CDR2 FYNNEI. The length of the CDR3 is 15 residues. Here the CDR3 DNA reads TGTGCCAGCAGTTCCCTAGCGGGAGCAAGAGATACGCAGTATTTT. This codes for CASSSLAGARDTQYF.

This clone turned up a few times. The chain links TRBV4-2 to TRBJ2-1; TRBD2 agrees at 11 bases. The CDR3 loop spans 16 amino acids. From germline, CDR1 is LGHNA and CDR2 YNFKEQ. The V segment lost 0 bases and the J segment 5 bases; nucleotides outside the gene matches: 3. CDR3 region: CASSQETSGVNNEQFF. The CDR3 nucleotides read TGTGCCAGCAGCCAAGAGACTAGCGGGGTGAACAATGAGCAGTTCTTC.

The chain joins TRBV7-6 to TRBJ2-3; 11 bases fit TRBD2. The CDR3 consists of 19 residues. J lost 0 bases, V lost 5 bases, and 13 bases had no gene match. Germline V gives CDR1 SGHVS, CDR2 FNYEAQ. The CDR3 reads CASSKRTSGGAPSTDTQYF. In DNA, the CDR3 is TGTGCCAGCAGCAAAAGAACTAGCGGGGGAGCTCCTAGCACAGATACGCAGTATTTT.

CDR3 loop: CASGILAGGSNEQFF. The CDR3 nucleotides are TGTGCCAGTGGAATCCTAGCGGGAGGTAGCAATGAGCAGTTCTTC. The V call is TRBV19, the J call TRBJ2-1; 11 bases fit TRBD2. From germline, CDR1 is LNHDA and CDR2 SQIVND (reference sequence). V dropped 8 bases and J dropped 6; count of bases not matched to a gene: 9. There are 15 residues in the CDR3.

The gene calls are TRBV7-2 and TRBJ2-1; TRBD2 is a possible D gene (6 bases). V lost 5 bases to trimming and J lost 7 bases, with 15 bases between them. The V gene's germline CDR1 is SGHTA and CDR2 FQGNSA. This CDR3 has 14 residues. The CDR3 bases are TGTGCCAGCAGCCCGGGACTGAGATGGAATGAGCAGTTCTTC. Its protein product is CASSPGLRWNEQFF.

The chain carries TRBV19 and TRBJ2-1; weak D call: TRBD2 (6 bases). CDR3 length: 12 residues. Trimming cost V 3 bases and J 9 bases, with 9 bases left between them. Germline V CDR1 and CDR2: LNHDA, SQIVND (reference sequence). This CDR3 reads CASSIGGSEQFF. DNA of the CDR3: TGTGCCAGTAGTATTGGAGGGAGTGAGCAGTTCTTC.

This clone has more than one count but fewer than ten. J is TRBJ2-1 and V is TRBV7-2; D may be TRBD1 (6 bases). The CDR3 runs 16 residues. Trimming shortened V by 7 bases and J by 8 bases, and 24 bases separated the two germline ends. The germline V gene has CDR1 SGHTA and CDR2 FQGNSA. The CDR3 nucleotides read TGTGCCAGCAAGGACTTACCGGGTCTCGAGGGGGATGAGCAGTTCTTC. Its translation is CASKDLPGLEGDEQFF.